This is a list of T cell receptor beta chains from one sample in a study of cytomegalovirus exposure and HLA in healthy donors. Repertoires were generated with immunoSEQ multiplex PCR, while TCRdb's copy carries only in-frame clones and drops some. The data hold fewer than 150,000 clones, with 80% observed a single time. Sequencing was carried out using PBMCs. Receptor source: a female donor in good health and CMV-seropositive. CDR3s include the opening cysteine and the closing phenylalanine or tryptophan. A D gene is named only where the DNA matches it firmly. The size entry is marked missing in some rows and otherwise reads once, few, many or a size class.

v_gene	d_gene	j_gene	abundance	CDR3aa	CDR3nt
TRBV6-5	TRBD1	TRBJ1-2	once	CASSQDRGWGYTF	TGTGCCAGCAGTCAAGACAGGGGATGGGGCTACACCTTC
TRBV28	.	TRBJ1-2	.	CASSLAVGGGRGGYTF	TGTGCCAGCAGTTTAGCGGTAGGGGGGGGCCGTGGAGGCTACACCTTC
TRBV6-5	TRBD2	TRBJ2-3	.	CASSSRLADQTDTQYF	TGTGCCAGCAGTTCACGACTAGCGGACCAAACAGATACGCAGTATTTT
TRBV7-2	TRBD2	TRBJ2-7	.	CASSLQTGGPYEQYF	TGTGCCAGCAGCTTACAGACGGGGGGACCCTACGAGCAGTACTTC
TRBV28	.	TRBJ1-3	.	CAPRGRGNTIYF	TGTGCCCCCCGGGGAAGGGGAAACACCATATATTTT
TRBV5-1	.	TRBJ1-2	.	CASNTGGVSAGYTF	TGCGCCAGCAACACTGGGGGGGTTTCGGCTGGCTACACCTTC
TRBV19	TRBD1	TRBJ2-7	.	CASSFAGQGLREQYF	TGTGCCAGTAGTTTCGCGGGACAGGGGTTACGCGAGCAGTACTTC
TRBV6-5	.	TRBJ1-1	once	CASSYYVNTEAFF	TGTGCCAGCAGTTATTATGTGAACACTGAAGCTTTCTTT
TRBV19	TRBD1	TRBJ1-2	.	CASSIETGVGYGYTF	TGTGCCAGTAGTATTGAAACAGGGGTCGGCTATGGCTACACCTTC
TRBV2	TRBD1	TRBJ1-4	.	CASSARTGAPSNLFF	TGTGCCAGCAGCGCCCGGACAGGGGCACCAAGTAATCTGTTTTTT
TRBV29-1	.	TRBJ2-5	.	CSVEVLETQYF	TGCAGCGTTGAAGTATTAGAGACCCAGTACTTC
TRBV7-2	.	TRBJ2-5	few	CASSLRVTQETQYF	TGTGCCAGCAGCTTACGGGTAACCCAAGAGACCCAGTACTTC
TRBV7-9	.	TRBJ1-6	.	CASSSNQGPLHF	TGTGCCAGCAGCTCAAATCAGGGGCCCCTCCACTTT
TRBV19	.	TRBJ1-1	.	CASRPLLRGETEAFF	TGTGCCAGTAGACCCCTGCTCAGGGGAGAAACTGAAGCTTTCTTT
TRBV19	TRBD1	TRBJ1-2	few	CASSIDQTGAYVDGYTF	TGTGCCAGTAGTATAGATCAAACAGGGGCATACGTCGATGGCTACACCTTC
TRBV4-2	.	TRBJ1-2	.	CASSQTLTGLSTQIYGYTF	TGTGCCAGCAGCCAAACCCTAACAGGACTATCAACCCAAATCTATGGCTACACCTTC
TRBV9	TRBD1	TRBJ1-1	.	CASSVGWVRQGNTEAFF	TGTGCCAGCAGCGTAGGTTGGGTTCGACAGGGAAACACTGAAGCTTTCTTT
TRBV4-3	.	TRBJ1-1	.	CASSQDGRADEAFF	TGCGCCAGCAGCCAAGACGGGAGGGCAGATGAAGCTTTCTTT
TRBV27	.	TRBJ2-3	.	CASRIASTDTQYF	TGTGCCAGCAGAATAGCTAGCACAGATACGCAGTATTTT
TRBV7-2	.	TRBJ1-1	.	CASTQALNTEAFF	TGTGCCAGCACCCAGGCGCTGAACACTGAAGCTTTCTTT